The 25 T cell receptor beta chains reported below all come from one sample, sequenced in a study of cytomegalovirus exposure and HLA in healthy donors (TCRdb year 2017). Libraries were made using the immunoSEQ multiplex PCR assay. This is the immuneACCESS table as TCRdb keeps it, with only in-frame sequences that have V and J called. A part of the clones is gone; compared with another copy, unresolved V genes explain less than half, and the rest is unexplained. This sample has 150,000 to 200,000 clones in its table, and more than 70% of those were observed once. Around 3% of the sample is held by the ten biggest clonotypes. The sample was PBMCs. The receptors shown here come from a man in his late teens or twenties in good health and CMV-seronegative.

V is TRBV18 and J is TRBJ2-7, with a tentative D call TRBD2 (5 bases). Trimming left V 3 bases short and J 3 bases short, with 9 bases between. This CDR3 is 13 amino acids long. The germline V gene encodes CDR1 KGHSH and CDR2 LQKENI. DNA for the CDR3: TGTGCCAGCTCACCCGGGGTCAACTACGAGCAGTACGTC. Amino acid sequence: CASSPGVNYEQYV.

The chain has TRBV7-2 and TRBJ2-4; D may be TRBD1 (5 bases). The CDR3 consists of 16 residues. Germline V lookup: CDR1 SGHTA, CDR2 FQGNSA. Trimming took off 4 bases at V and 8 bases at J, with 21 bases between the two ends. The CDR3 sequence: CASSSQGLGGLDIQYF. The DNA of the CDR3 is TGTGCCAGCAGCTCCCAGGGATTGGGTGGTCTGGACATTCAGTACTTC.

The gene calls are TRBV10-2 and TRBJ1-6, with D perhaps matching TRBD1 (5 bases). CDR1 is WSHSY, CDR2 SAAADI, per germline. CDR3 size: 13 residues. Deletions cut 6 bases from V and 10 bases from J, with 13 bases between. CDR3 sequence (DNA): TGCGCCAGCAGCCAGGGCGGTGGCTCACCCCTCCACTTT. Residues: CASSQGGGSPLHF.

The CDR3 loop reads CASSLRQGSYEQYF. Here the CDR3 DNA reads TGTGCCAGCAGCTTACGACAGGGGAGCTACGAGCAGTACTTC. The V call is TRBV7-2, the J call TRBJ2-7, with 8 bases aligning to TRBD1. The CDR3 is made up of 14 amino acids. V shed 2 bases and J 3 bases; nucleotides not matched to a gene: 3. Germline loops: CDR1 SGHTA, CDR2 FQGNSA.

The chain is built from TRBV2 and TRBJ1-5; no reliable D call. Trimming removed 3 bases from V and 3 bases from J, with 18 bases in between. The CDR3 length is 17 residues. Germline-derived CDR1 and CDR2 are SNHLY and FYNNEI. CDR3 residues: CASSDVEGGYDNQPQHF. The CDR3 DNA reads TGTGCCAGCAGTGATGTCGAGGGTGGATATGACAATCAGCCCCAGCATTTT.

The chain recombines TRBV19 with TRBJ1-5, with D perhaps matching TRBD1 (6 bases). Germline V gives CDR1 LNHDA, CDR2 SQIVND (reference sequence). V was shortened by 5 bases and J by 5 bases, with 16 bases between the two germline ends. The length of the CDR3 is 15 residues. In DNA form, the CDR3 reads TGTGCCAGTAGTTGGATGGACAGTGAGGATCAGCCCCAGCATTTT. Protein product: CASSWMDSEDQPQHF.

The V gene is TRBV5-4, the J gene TRBJ1-2, with TRBD1 as a possible D gene (6 bases). Trimming took off 2 bases at V and 6 bases at J, with 11 bases between the two ends. Germline values: CDR1 SGHNT, CDR2 YYREEE (reference sequence). The CDR3 has 13 amino acids. DNA of the CDR3: TGTGCCAGCAGCTTACAGGGAGTAAATGGCTACACCTTC. Protein: CASSLQGVNGYTF.

The chain combines TRBV28 with TRBJ1-2; 11 bases map to TRBD1. After removal of 4 bases from V and 8 bases from J, the junction contained 6 bases not matched to a gene. This CDR3 has 14 residues. Germline loops: CDR1 MDHEN, CDR2 SYDVKM. DNA for the CDR3: TGTGCCAGCAGTTCCGGACAGGGGGCGCACGGCTACACCTTC. Amino acids: CASSSGQGAHGYTF.

The chain employs TRBV5-4 and TRBJ1-1; the D is unclear. Germline-derived CDR1 and CDR2 are SGHNT and YYREEE (reference sequence). This CDR3 has 14 residues. V lost 2 bases, J lost 2 bases, and 10 bases lay in between. The CDR3 sequence is CASSFPRANTEAFF. CDR3 DNA: TGTGCCAGCAGCTTCCCGAGGGCAAACACTGAAGCTTTCTTT.

The count of this clone is one. The V and J genes are TRBV14 and TRBJ2-3; no clear D. Germline lookup yields CDR1 SGHDN and CDR2 FVKESK. Trimming took 2 bases from V and 4 from J, leaving 13 bases between them. This CDR3 is 15 amino acids long. The CDR3 bases are TGTGCCAGCAGCCAAATCACCTGGCCCTCAGATACGCAGTATTTT. Translation gives CASSQITWPSDTQYF.

The rearrangement uses TRBV5-1 and TRBJ1-6; 11 bases map to TRBD1. From germline, CDR1 is SGHRS and CDR2 YFSETQ. V was pared by 3 bases and J by 8 bases, with 7 bases of the junction left unmatched. The CDR3 extends over 16 amino acids. Written as DNA, the CDR3 is TGCGCCAGCAGCTCACTAGGGACAGGGGGGGATTCACCCCTCCACTTT. Amino acids: CASSSLGTGGDSPLHF.

V gene TRBV5-1 combines with J gene TRBJ2-3; D ambiguous. Germline loops: CDR1 SGHRS, CDR2 YFSETQ. V was pared by 3 bases and J by 4 bases, with 9 bases between. The CDR3 covers 13 residues. The CDR3 nucleotides are TGCGCCAGCAGCTACCAGGATGCAGATACGCAGTATTTT. It is translated as CASSYQDADTQYF.

The chain employs TRBV5-1 and TRBJ2-5; D is uncertain. Germline V gene sequence: CDR1 SGHRS, CDR2 YFSETQ. This CDR3 spans 14 amino acids. Trimming took off 1 base at V and 2 bases at J, with 9 bases between the two ends. The CDR3, as DNA: TGCGCCAGCAGCTTGTACAGAGCTCAAGAGACCCAGTACTTC. It translates to CASSLYRAQETQYF.

The chain uses TRBV29-1 and TRBJ1-4, with D maybe TRBD1 (5 bases). The length of the CDR3 is 16 residues. Germline V CDR1 and CDR2: SQVTM, ANQGSEA. V was clipped by 4 bases and J by 2 bases, with 17 bases between them. This CDR3 reads CSVAGSGLWTNEKLFF. Written as DNA, the CDR3 is TGCAGCGTTGCAGGGTCGGGTTTGTGGACTAATGAAAAACTGTTTTTT.

This chain connects TRBV6-4 to TRBJ1-2, with D unresolved. Germline CDR1 reads MRHNA; CDR2 reads SNTAGT. The CDR3 length is 12 residues. Deletions cut 7 bases from V and 7 bases from J, with 13 bases between. The CDR3 region is CASKAEGSGYTF. CDR3 nucleotides: TGTGCCAGCAAGGCTGAGGGCTCTGGCTACACCTTC.

CDR3 protein: CASSWRGNNEQFF. The CDR3, as DNA: TGTGCCAGCAGCTGGCGGGGGAACAATGAGCAGTTCTTC. This rearrangement joins TRBV14 to TRBJ2-1, with 7 positions matching TRBD2. There are 13 residues in the CDR3. V trimming: 5 bases; J trimming: 5 bases; junction bases outside the gene matches: 3. CDR1 and CDR2 from the germline V gene are SGHDN and FVKESK.

The chain carries TRBV11-2 and TRBJ2-3, with D perhaps matching TRBD1 (5 bases). This CDR3 comprises 15 residues. The V gene's germline CDR1 is SGHAT and CDR2 FQNNGV. The V and J ends lost 0 bases and 2 bases respectively, with 9 bases between them. The CDR3 nucleotides are TGTGCCAGCAGCTTAGAAGACAGCTCCACAGATACGCAGTATTTT. Encoded protein: CASSLEDSSTDTQYF.

This clone came up once. The chain employs TRBV28 and TRBJ2-7; TRBD2 matches 7 bases. The length of the CDR3 is 14 residues. Germline V lookup: CDR1 MDHEN, CDR2 SYDVKM. V was pared by 8 bases and J by 2 bases, with 9 bases of the junction left unmatched. CDR3 bases: TGTGCCAGCGAAACCGGGACTACAACCTACGAGCAGTACTTC. Translating it yields CASETGTTTYEQYF.

The chain recombines TRBV29-1 with TRBJ2-1, with TRBD2 identical over 13 bases. This CDR3 has 16 residues. In germline, CDR1 is SQVTM, CDR2 ANQGSEA. V lost 1 base, J lost 5 bases, and 5 bases stayed unmatched. The CDR3 protein is CSVEGITSGRDNEQFF. The DNA of the CDR3 is TGCAGCGTTGAAGGGATAACTAGCGGGAGGGACAATGAGCAGTTCTTC.

The genes are TRBV11-2 and TRBJ2-4, with D perhaps matching TRBD1 (6 bases). The V end was cut by 1 base, the J end by 16 bases, with 17 bases between. Germline V lookup: CDR1 SGHAT, CDR2 FQNNGV. The CDR3 is made up of 13 amino acids. This CDR3 reads CASSLGSRGHIYF. The CDR3 DNA reads as TGTGCCAGCAGCTTAGGTAGCAGGGGTCATATTTACTTC.

The CDR3 sequence is CASSYSGQGGEKLFF. The CDR3 region has the DNA TGTGCCAGCAGTTACTCGGGGCAGGGGGGAGAAAAACTGTTTTTT. The genes are TRBV6-5 and TRBJ1-4; 7 bases are shared with TRBD1. The V segment lost 0 bases and the J segment 8 bases; nucleotides outside the gene matches: 6. Germline CDR1 is MNHEY and CDR2 is SVGAGI. This CDR3 has 15 amino acids.

The V call is TRBV27, the J call TRBJ1-2; D may be TRBD1 (5 bases). Germline V gene sequence: CDR1 MNHEY, CDR2 SMNVEV (reference sequence). The CDR3 extends over 11 amino acids. V was trimmed by 4 bases and J by 9 bases, leaving 9 bases between them. The CDR3 region has the DNA TGTGCCAGCAGTTCCCAGGGTCGCTACACCTTC. The encoded protein is CASSSQGRYTF.

This chain links TRBV28 with TRBJ1-2, with D maybe TRBD1 (5 bases). The CDR3 runs to 14 residues. Trimming cost V 10 bases and J 5 bases, with 20 bases left between them. Germline CDR1 reads MDHEN; CDR2 reads SYDVKM. The CDR3: CATSSGTGPYGYTF. As DNA, the CDR3 is TGTGCCACATCTAGCGGTACAGGCCCTTATGGCTACACCTTC.

This chain links TRBV6-1 with TRBJ1-5; no reliable D call. The CDR3 sequence is 15 residues long. The V end was cut by 4 bases, the J end by 2 bases, with 12 bases between. Germline CDR1 and CDR2: MNHNS and SASEGT. As DNA, the CDR3 is TGTGCCAGCAGTGCGGTCGGCGGAGGCAATCAGCCCCAGCATTTT. Residues: CASSAVGGGNQPQHF.

The chain joins TRBV10-2 to TRBJ2-3; 8 bases are shared with TRBD2. This CDR3 region has 15 residues. With 7 bases clipped from V and 5 bases from J, the junction kept 11 bases outside the gene matches. CDR1 is WSHSY and CDR2 is SAAADI in the germline V gene. CDR3 in amino acids: CASNFGGGHGDTQYF. CDR3 DNA sequence: TGCGCCAGCAATTTCGGGGGGGGGCATGGAGATACGCAGTATTTT.